A single sample gave rise to the 10 T cell receptor beta chains below, sequenced in a study of cytomegalovirus exposure and HLA in healthy donors. It was with 60 Vbeta and 13 Jbeta primers that the PCR ran. Here immunoSEQ multiplex PCR was the method, and the copy in TCRdb shows in-frame clones only, minus some. The data show about 170,000 clones, 75% to 90% seen once. Sequencing was performed on PBMCs. All receptors come from a boy between 2 and 10 years old in good health and CMV-seronegative.

This chain links TRBV4-1 with TRBJ2-5, with TRBD1 as a possible D gene (6 bases). Germline CDR1 MGHRA, CDR2 YSYEKL. The V end lost 1 base, the J end lost 5 bases, and 23 bases lay between the germline ends. This CDR3 is 18 amino acids long. The CDR3, as DNA: TGCGCCAGCAGCCAAGTCCTTTCGTGGGGGCGGTTTGGGGAGACCCAGTACTTC. Translation: CASSQVLSWGRFGETQYF.

The chain recombines TRBV27 with TRBJ1-1; D might be TRBD1 (6 bases). The length of the CDR3 is 14 residues. Trimming left V 8 bases short and J 0 bases short, with 13 bases between. CDR1 and CDR2 from the germline V gene are MNHEY and SMNVEV (reference sequence). DNA for the CDR3: TGTGCCAGCCCAGGGGCCCTTATGAACACTGAAGCTTTCTTT. This translates into CASPGALMNTEAFF.

This CDR3 is CASRRLRSIDTEAFF. The CDR3 nucleotides read TGTGCCAGTAGGAGGCTAAGATCGATCGACACTGAAGCTTTCTTT. The chain is built from TRBV19 and TRBJ1-1, with D unclear. V was pared by 6 bases and J by 3 bases, with 17 bases between. The CDR3 extends over 15 amino acids. Germline CDR1 and CDR2: LNHDA and SQIVND (reference sequence).

The V gene is TRBV5-1, the J gene TRBJ2-2, with 9 bases matching TRBD1. CDR3 length: 15 residues. Germline V gives CDR1 SGHRS, CDR2 YFSETQ. Losses at the gene ends were 4 bases for V and 3 bases for J; bases not matched to a gene: 4. The CDR3 DNA is TGCGCCAGCAGCCTACGACAGGGGGACACCGGGGAGCTGTTTTTT. Translation gives CASSLRQGDTGELFF.

This clone was counted once. The genes are TRBV11-2 and TRBJ2-3, with 8 bases fitting TRBD2. Germline assignment: CDR1 SGHAT and CDR2 FQNNGV. V was clipped by 4 bases and J by 3 bases; unmatched bases: 6. The CDR3 has 15 residues. The CDR3 loop reads CASSSTSVRTDTQYF. The CDR3 nucleotides read TGTGCCAGCAGCTCGACTAGCGTTAGAACAGATACGCAGTATTTT.

CDR3 DNA sequence: TGTGCCAGCAGCTTAGTAGGAACTAGCGGACCCAATGAGCAGTTCTTC. This sequence encodes CASSLVGTSGPNEQFF. The J gene is TRBJ2-1, the V gene TRBV13; 8 bases are a match to TRBD2. CDR1 is PRHDT and CDR2 is FYEKMQ in the germline V gene (reference sequence). V lost 1 base, J lost 6 bases, and 8 bases stayed unmatched. CDR3 length: 16 amino acids.

The V and J genes are TRBV10-2 and TRBJ2-2, with D possibly being TRBD2 (5 bases). There are 17 residues in the CDR3. Germline V lookup: CDR1 WSHSY, CDR2 SAAADI. V lost 5 bases, J lost 1 base, and 17 bases lay in between. The CDR3 DNA sequence: TGCGCCAGCAGTAGGCTCGGGATCAGCTTGAACACCGGGGAGCTGTTTTTT. Translated, it gives CASSRLGISLNTGELFF.

CDR3 region: CAWSSSRGGYTF. The CDR3 bases are TGTGCCTGGAGCTCCAGTCGGGGAGGCTACACCTTC. This chain links TRBV30 with TRBJ1-2; D ambiguous. The CDR3 totals 12 residues. Germline V gives CDR1 GTSNPN, CDR2 SVGIG (reference sequence). V was cut by 3 bases and J by 8 bases, with 13 bases left in between.

This clone was observed a handful of times. This rearrangement joins TRBV5-1 to TRBJ1-1; D not resolved. The CDR3 length is 13 residues. The V gene's germline CDR1 is SGHRS and CDR2 YFSETQ. The V end lost 5 bases, the J end lost 0 bases, and 8 bases lay between the germline ends. The CDR3 sequence is CASRQTLNTEAFF. DNA for the CDR3: TGCGCCAGCAGACAGACATTGAACACTGAAGCTTTCTTT.

This chain uses TRBV7-3 with TRBJ2-3; 11 bases fit TRBD2. The V gene's germline CDR1 is SGHTA and CDR2 FQGTGA. V dropped 3 bases and J dropped 5; count of bases not matched to a gene: 4. CDR3 length equals 15 residues. Written as DNA, the CDR3 is TGTGCCAGCAGCTTGACTAGCGGGACCCTAGATACGCAGTATTTT. Protein product: CASSLTSGTLDTQYF.